A selection of T cell receptor beta chains follows, all from one sample in a study of molecular identifiers for immune sequencing clone quantification. TCRdb passed the PCR reads through MiXCR, listing each CDR3 protein once. The sample shows tens of thousands of distinct CDR3 sequences, about 18% of them seen only once. The specimen was naive CD8+ T cells from blood, with Jurkat cell RNA spiked in. These receptors were obtained from a human donor in good health. Some libraries in this study had Jurkat cell RNA spiked in. The CDR3 runs from the conserved cysteine through the conserved F or W. A D gene is named only where the DNA matches it firmly. A clone size is listed for some rows: how often the clone was seen (once, few, many), or a class if it is expanded.

CDR3nt	CDR3aa	d_gene	abundance	v_gene	j_gene
TGTGCCAGCAGCCCCTCGTCCGGGACAGGTTACAATGAGCAGTTCTTC	CASSPSSGTGYNEQFF	TRBD1	many	TRBV7-9	TRBJ2-1
TGTGCCATCAGTGAGTCTACAACGAACACCGGGGAGCTGTCTTTT	CAISESTTNTGELSF	NA	NA	TRBV10-3	TRBJ2-2
TGTGCCAGCAGTTTGAGGCTAGCGGCAGACGGGGAGACCCAGTACTTC	CASSLRLAADGETQYF	TRBD2	many	TRBV28	TRBJ2-5
TGTGCCAGCAGTGATTACGGGCCCTCTGGGCAGTACTTC	CASSDYGPSGQYF	NA	many	TRBV25-1	TRBJ2-7
TGCGCCAGCAGCCTCAGCCTCGGGGTGGGGCTAGCGGGAGAAGAGACCCAGTACTTC	CASSLSLGVGLAGEETQYF	TRBD2	many	TRBV4-3	TRBJ2-5
TGTGCCAGCAGCATGATAGGGACAGCAGATACGCAGTATTTT	CASSMIGTADTQYF	TRBD1	NA	TRBV7-6	TRBJ2-3
TGTGCCAGTAGTATAGATCCTGGGGACAGCCACACAGATACGCAGTATTTT	CASSIDPGDSHTDTQYF	TRBD1	many	TRBV19	TRBJ2-3
TGCAGTGCTAGAGATGAGAGGACTTTCACCACTAGCACAGATACGCAGTATTTT	CSARDERTFTTSTDTQYF	NA	many	TRBV20-1	TRBJ2-3
TGCAGTGCTAGGGAAAGCGGGGGGGCCCGAGAGACCCAGTACTTC	CSARESGGARETQYF	TRBD2	many	TRBV20-1	TRBJ2-5
TGTGCCAGCAGCCCCCGGACAGGGAAAGAGACCCAGTACTTC	CASSPRTGKETQYF	TRBD1	many	TRBV7-9	TRBJ2-5
TGTGCCAGCAGTTTGGGGAACAGCCGATGGTATGAGCAGTACTTC	CASSLGNSRWYEQYF	NA	NA	TRBV12-3/TRBV12-4	TRBJ2-7
TGCAGCGTTGTCCCTACGGGGGGCACAGATACGCAGTATTTT	CSVVPTGGTDTQYF	NA	many	TRBV29-1	TRBJ2-3
TGTGCCAGTAGTATCGGGTTCCATAGCAATCAGCCCCAGCATTTT	CASSIGFHSNQPQHF	NA	NA	TRBV19	TRBJ1-5
TGTGCCAGCAGCTCCGGGACTAGCGGGGGGCCTTCCTACGAGCAGTACTTC	CASSSGTSGGPSYEQYF	TRBD2	few	TRBV13	TRBJ2-7
TGTGCCAGCAGACAACCCCTTTTAGAGGCGGGGGAGCACACAGATACGCAGTATTTT	CASRQPLLEAGEHTDTQYF	TRBD2	many	TRBV12-3/TRBV12-4	TRBJ2-3
TGTGCCAGCAGCTTGGTAGCGGGAGGAGGAGAGACCCAGTACTTC	CASSLVAGGGETQYF	TRBD2	few	TRBV5-7	TRBJ2-5
TGTGCCAGCAGTTTTAGTAGGGACGCAAATGGCTACGAGCAGTACTTC	CASSFSRDANGYEQYF	NA	NA	TRBV12-3/TRBV12-4	TRBJ2-7
TGTGCCAGCAGCTCCCCCCCCAGAACCTACAATGAGCAGTTCTTC	CASSSPPRTYNEQFF	NA	NA	TRBV7-9	TRBJ2-1
TGTGCCAGCAGTCTACAGGGTTTTGGCAATCAGCCCCAGCATTTT	CASSLQGFGNQPQHF	NA	many	TRBV12-3/TRBV12-4	TRBJ1-5
TGTGCCAGCAGCACCAGGGTTTACGAGCAGTACTTC	CASSTRVYEQYF	NA	few	TRBV7-9	TRBJ2-7
TGTGCCAGCAGCTCCCCAGATACGCAGTATTTT	CASSSPDTQYF	NA	medium-sized	TRBV6-5	TRBJ2-3
TGCAGCCTGCAGACAGTCCTGGCGCAGGTAGGGACTTCGAATGAGCAGTTCTTC	CSLQTVLAQVGTSNEQFF	NA	few	TRBV29-1	TRBJ2-1
TGTGCCAGCAGTTACCACTTAACTCTTGATTCGAACACTGAAGCTCTCTTT	CASSYHLTLDSNTEALF	NA	NA	TRBV6-2/TRBV6-3	TRBJ1-1
TGTGCCAGCGGCCCGGGACAGTACAATGAGCAGTTCTTC	CASGPGQYNEQFF	TRBD1	many	TRBV7-9	TRBJ2-1
TGCAGCGTAACCGGGAGCTCCTACAATGAGCAGCTCTTC	CSVTGSSYNEQLF	NA	NA	TRBV29-1	TRBJ2-1
TGTGCCAGTAGTATGACCAGCACAGAGACCCAGTACTTC	CASSMTSTETQYF	NA	few	TRBV19	TRBJ2-5
TGTGCCAGCAGCCCTCAAGGACAGGGCTTTGATACGCAGTATTTT	CASSPQGQGFDTQYF	TRBD1	many	TRBV9	TRBJ2-3
TGTGCCAGCAGTACACAGACAGTTACTGGGGCGTCCGGGGAGCTGTTTTTT	CASSTQTVTGASGELFF	NA	many	TRBV27	TRBJ2-2
TGTGCCAGCAGCAACTCGATAGAGGACTCAACCTACGAGCAGTACTTC	CASSNSIEDSTYEQYF	NA	many	TRBV7-8	TRBJ2-7
TGTGCCAGCAGCTTGGTACCGAACACTGAAGCTTTCTTT	CASSLVPNTEAFF	NA	NA	TRBV5-6	TRBJ1-1
TGTGCCAGCCTCCCGGGACTACGGCAAGAGACCCAGTACTTC	CASLPGLRQETQYF	TRBD2	many	TRBV28	TRBJ2-5
TGTGCCAGCAGCCCGGACAGGCTCTACGAGCAGTACTTC	CASSPDRLYEQYF	TRBD1	many	TRBV11-2	TRBJ2-7
TGCAGCGTGGGACAGGGGGCCTACGAGCAGTACTTC	CSVGQGAYEQYF	TRBD1	many	TRBV29-1	TRBJ2-7
TGCGCCAGCAGCCCCCAGTGGGGGCTCCGAGAGACCCAGTACTTC	CASSPQWGLRETQYF	NA	many	TRBV4-1	TRBJ2-5
TGTGCCAGCAGCTCGGGGGCGCAGGGCGTGTACTTC	CASSSGAQGVYF	NA	many	TRBV11-2	TRBJ2-7
TGCGCCAGCAGCCCGTTGGACAGGGTCGGAGTAAACTATGGCTACACCTTC	CASSPLDRVGVNYGYTF	TRBD1	few	TRBV4-1	TRBJ1-2
TGTGCCAGCAGTCCTCCGGGACTAGCGGGGGTTGAGCAGTTCTTC	CASSPPGLAGVEQFF	TRBD2	many	TRBV27	TRBJ2-1
TGTGCCAGCAGTTTACGTAGCGGGGTCTACGAGCAGTACTTC	CASSLRSGVYEQYF	TRBD2	many	TRBV28	TRBJ2-7
TGTGCCAGCAGCTGGACGTCGATGGGGGTAGAGCAGTACTTC	CASSWTSMGVEQYF	NA	many	TRBV7-9	TRBJ2-7
TGCAGTGCTCCGTCCCCGAATTCGAATGAGCAGTTCTTC	CSAPSPNSNEQFF	NA	NA	TRBV20-1	TRBJ2-1